The TCR beta chain described here comes from a study of memory CD4+ T cells and cytomegalovirus serostatus. Regarding the study as a whole: Each of 65 to 70 CMV-associated TCRbeta sequences occurred in one to five individuals.

The CDR3 consists of 14 residues. Trimming took 2 bases from V and 8 from J; bases not matched to a gene: 9. The V gene's germline CDR1 is SGHRS and CDR2 YFSETQ. Per the original data handling: Out-of-frame sequences were removed, leaving a few million distinct TCRbeta sequences. The protocol was immunoSEQ multiplex PCR, while the TCRdb copy is restricted to in-frame clones and leaves out a portion. V and J calls and clone size are copied from that table; D and trimming were computed from the DNA. The sample consists of under 50,000 clones, around 84% of them appearing once. The sort gate was single viable CD3+CD4+CD8-CD45RO+ cells for memory CD4+ T cells. About this clone itself: The antigen remains undetermined.

This receptor was obtained from an adult in good health and CMV-seronegative. The genes are TRBV5-1 and TRBJ1-1, with TRBD1 identical over 7 bases. The sample consisted of memory CD4+ T cells from blood. The CDR3 loop is CASSFGQDRSEAFF. The CDR3 nucleotides are TGCGCCAGCAGCTTTGGACAGGACCGATCGGAAGCTTTCTTT.